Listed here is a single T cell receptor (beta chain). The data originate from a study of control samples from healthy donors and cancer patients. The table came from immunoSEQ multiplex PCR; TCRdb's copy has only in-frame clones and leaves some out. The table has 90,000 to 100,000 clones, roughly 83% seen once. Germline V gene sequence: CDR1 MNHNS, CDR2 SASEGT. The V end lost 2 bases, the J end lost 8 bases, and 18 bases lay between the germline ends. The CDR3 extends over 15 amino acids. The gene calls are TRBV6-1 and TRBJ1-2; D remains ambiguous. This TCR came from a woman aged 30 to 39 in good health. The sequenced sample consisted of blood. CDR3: CASSEHGPGMGGYTF. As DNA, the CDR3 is TGTGCCAGCAGTGAACACGGACCGGGGATGGGGGGCTACACCTTC.